This entry lists 22 T cell receptor beta chains sequenced from one sample in a study of blood T cell repertoires in COVID-19 (dated by TCRdb to about 2020). Libraries were constructed by the immunoSEQ multiplex PCR assay. Here the immuneACCESS table is served through TCRdb, limited to in-frame sequences with V and J called. Missing clones are a known gap in these copies; in checked studies unresolved V genes cover under half, and the rest lacks a known reason. A total of some 280,000 clones appear in this sample, over 75% of them only once. The ten largest clones capture approximately 13% of the sample. The sample comprised peripheral blood. The receptors were sampled from a woman aged 55-75 years with acute or convalescent COVID-19.

This chain links TRBV7-2 with TRBJ1-5; 7 bases are a match to TRBD1. The junction had 5 bases not matched to a gene; V was cut back by 4 bases and J by 5 bases. This CDR3 is built from 14 residues. In germline, CDR1 is SGHTA, CDR2 FQGNSA. The CDR3 spells CASSSRTGDQPQHF. CDR3 nucleotide sequence: TGTGCCAGCAGCTCTAGGACAGGCGATCAGCCCCAGCATTTT.

This chain links TRBV7-2 with TRBJ2-2, with D maybe TRBD1 (5 bases). V shed 6 bases and J shed 6 bases, with 11 bases lying between them. The CDR3 is 13 residues long. Looked up from germline, CDR1 is SGHTA and CDR2 is FQGNSA. The CDR3, as DNA: TGTGCCAGCAGAGACAGTTGGGCCGGGGAGCTGTTTTTT. It translates to CASRDSWAGELFF.

This clone was seen just once. The chain recombines TRBV5-4 with TRBJ2-2, with 7 bases that match TRBD2. Per the germline V gene, CDR1 is SGHNT and CDR2 is YYREEE (reference sequence). This CDR3 comprises 16 residues. With V trimmed by 0 bases and J by 4 bases, 6 bases remained unmatched. DNA for the CDR3: TGTGCCAGCAGCTTGGGAGCGGGGACGGCCACCGGGGAGCTGTTTTTT. Protein product: CASSLGAGTATGELFF.

This rearrangement joins TRBV9 to TRBJ2-1, with D perhaps matching TRBD1 (6 bases). V was trimmed by 4 bases and J by 4 bases, leaving 12 bases between them. Germline lookup yields CDR1 SGDLS and CDR2 YYNGEE. The CDR3 runs 14 residues. The CDR3 reads CASSPPTGYNEQFF. CDR3 nucleotides: TGTGCCAGCAGCCCCCCAACAGGGTACAATGAGCAGTTCTTC.

This clone came up once. The J gene is TRBJ2-5, the V gene TRBV7-2; 7 positions agree with TRBD2. This CDR3 contains 15 residues. The germline gives CDR1 SGHTA, CDR2 FQGNSA. Losses at the gene ends were 5 bases for V and 6 bases for J; bases not matched to a gene: 12. CDR3 in DNA: TGTGCCAGCAGCACCCCGACTAGCCCCGGGCAGACCCAGTACTTC. Its protein is CASSTPTSPGQTQYF.

The chain carries TRBV18 and TRBJ1-6; D gene uncertain. Germline V gene sequence: CDR1 KGHSH, CDR2 LQKENI. The CDR3 contains 14 residues. V dropped 2 bases and J dropped 9 bases, with 11 bases sitting between them. CDR3 nucleotides: TGTGCCAGCTCACCAGGGCTGCCCGGTTCACCCCTCCACTTT. Protein: CASSPGLPGSPLHF.

The rearrangement links TRBV10-3 to TRBJ2-7, with TRBD1 identical over 9 bases. V lost 2 bases to trimming and J lost 5 bases; unmatched junction nucleotides: 10. This CDR3 is 16 amino acids long. Germline CDR1 is ENHRY and CDR2 is SYGVKD. In DNA, the CDR3 is TGTGCCATCAGTGAGGGACAGGGGAGAATCCCCCACGAGCAGTACTTC. It is translated as CAISEGQGRIPHEQYF.

This chain links TRBV6-5 with TRBJ1-1, with 7 nucleotides matching TRBD1. The germline V gene has CDR1 MNHEY and CDR2 SVGAGI. This CDR3 comprises 15 residues. V was pared by 6 bases and J by 5 bases, with 12 bases of the junction left unmatched. For the CDR3, the DNA is TGTGCCAGCAGCCCCAGGGGGGCGGAGGGGACTGAAGCTTTCTTT. It codes for CASSPRGAEGTEAFF.

V is TRBV4-3 and J is TRBJ1-2; unclear D gene. This CDR3 spans 14 amino acids. The V and J ends lost 3 bases and 6 bases respectively, with 14 bases between them. The germline CDR1 and CDR2 sequences are LGHNA and YSLEER. CDR3 coding DNA: TGCGCCAGCAGCCACACGTTGCCCCAGGATGGCTACACCTTC. Protein product: CASSHTLPQDGYTF.

V is TRBV5-4 and J is TRBJ2-3; a possible D gene is TRBD1 (5 bases). Germline-derived CDR1 and CDR2 are SGHNT and YYREEE (reference sequence). The V gene lost 2 bases and the J gene lost 3 bases, with 10 bases spanning the gap. This CDR3 has 14 amino acids. The CDR3, as DNA: TGTGCCAGCAGCTTTGACCAGGGAACAGATACGCAGTATTTT. Protein sequence: CASSFDQGTDTQYF.

The chain uses TRBV6-5 and TRBJ1-2, with TRBD1 as a possible D gene (5 bases). The length of the CDR3 is 15 residues. CDR1 and CDR2 from the germline V gene are MNHEY and SVGAGI. The germline V and J ends were trimmed by 0 bases and 0 bases, with 8 bases remaining between them. The CDR3 is CASSYSPTANYGYTF. The CDR3 DNA reads as TGTGCCAGCAGTTACTCCCCGACAGCTAACTATGGCTACACCTTC.

The chain combines TRBV4-2 with TRBJ1-5; D unclear. V was shortened by 0 bases and J by 0 bases, with 12 bases between the two germline ends. Germline values: CDR1 LGHNA, CDR2 YNFKEQ. This CDR3 comprises 17 residues. The CDR3 spells CASSQEGRPFSNQPQHF. In DNA form, the CDR3 reads TGTGCCAGCAGCCAAGAGGGCAGACCGTTTAGCAATCAGCCCCAGCATTTT.

The chain links TRBV4-3 to TRBJ2-2; 8 nucleotides align to TRBD2. The CDR3 contains 17 residues. Germline V gene sequence: CDR1 LGHNA, CDR2 YSLEER. The junction had 8 bases not matched to a gene; V was cut back by 0 bases and J by 5 bases. In DNA, the CDR3 is TGCGCCAGCAGCCAAGATGTCGGGGGGGGCCGGACCGGGGAGCTGTTTTTT. This sequence encodes CASSQDVGGGRTGELFF.

The V gene is TRBV13, the J gene TRBJ2-7; 9 bases match TRBD1. The CDR3 consists of 16 residues. Trimming removed 4 bases from V and 2 bases from J; junction bases left unmatched: 9. CDR1 PRHDT and CDR2 FYEKMQ come from the germline V gene (reference sequence). CDR3 coding DNA: TGTGCCAGCAGCTGGACAGGGGTCCTCAGAACCTACGAGCAGTACTTC. Amino acid sequence: CASSWTGVLRTYEQYF.

V and J are TRBV5-4 and TRBJ2-2; 11 nucleotides line up with TRBD2. The V gene end was trimmed by 6 bases and the J gene end by 4 bases; junction bases not matched to a gene: 14. CDR1 is SGHNT, CDR2 YYREEE, per germline (reference sequence). This CDR3 comprises 18 residues. CDR3 in amino acids: CASTWTGLAGLVTGELFF. CDR3 sequence (DNA): TGTGCCAGCACCTGGACTGGACTAGCGGGCCTAGTCACCGGGGAGCTGTTTTTT.

The J gene is TRBJ1-2, the V gene TRBV20-1; D remains ambiguous. The ends were cut back, 3 bases at V and 2 bases at J, with 13 bases in the middle. Germline assignment: CDR1 DFQATT and CDR2 SNEGSKA (reference sequence). The CDR3 runs to 14 residues. CDR3 amino acids: CSASFNSANYGYTF. The DNA of the CDR3 is TGCAGTGCTAGTTTCAATTCAGCGAACTATGGCTACACCTTC.

This clone has more than one count but fewer than ten. J is TRBJ2-1 and V is TRBV5-6; TRBD2 is a possible D gene (6 bases). CDR1 and CDR2 from the germline V gene are SGHDT and YYEEEE. V lost 4 bases to trimming and J lost 0 bases, with 14 bases between them. CDR3 length: 16 residues. CDR3 sequence: CASSPIAVSSYNEQFF. The CDR3 bases are TGTGCCAGCAGCCCCATAGCGGTTAGCTCCTACAATGAGCAGTTCTTC.

The chain joins TRBV15 to TRBJ1-3; TRBD1 matches at 8 bases. After removal of 0 bases from V and 6 bases from J, the junction contained 10 bases not matched to a gene. Germline values: CDR1 LNHNV, CDR2 YYDKDF (reference sequence). The CDR3 totals 17 residues. CDR3 DNA sequence: TGTGCCACCAGCAGAGATCCAACAGGGGGATTGGTAAACACCATATATTTT. It codes for CATSRDPTGGLVNTIYF.

This chain links TRBV18 with TRBJ2-7, with 7 bases lining up with TRBD1. The CDR3 covers 17 residues. Germline V lookup: CDR1 KGHSH, CDR2 LQKENI. J was trimmed by 3 bases and V by 1 base; bases with no gene match: 12. CDR3: CASSPLHTGVNSYEQYF. For the CDR3, the DNA is TGTGCCAGCTCACCACTTCATACAGGGGTCAATAGCTACGAGCAGTACTTC.

This rearrangement joins TRBV10-3 to TRBJ1-2; 9 bases map to TRBD1. This CDR3 is 13 amino acids long. Germline V gene lookup returns CDR1 ENHRY and CDR2 SYGVKD. The junction had 6 bases not matched to a gene; V was cut back by 10 bases and J by 3 bases. The CDR3 bases are TGTGCCAGCAGGGACAGGGTGTACTATGGCTACACCTTC. This gives the protein CASRDRVYYGYTF.

This chain connects TRBV5-1 to TRBJ1-6, with a possible D match to TRBD1 (5 bases). Trimming left V 0 bases short and J 7 bases short, with 11 bases between. CDR3 length: 15 amino acids. The germline CDR1 and CDR2 sequences are SGHRS and YFSETQ. The CDR3 loop reads CASSLAGRGNSPLHF. The CDR3, as DNA: TGCGCCAGCAGCTTGGCGGGACGGGGGAATTCACCCCTCCACTTT.

With respect to this clone: Other DNA sequences in the same sample also yield this CDR3. The V and J genes are TRBV29-1 and TRBJ1-5; 7 bases are a match to TRBD1. CDR3 length: 13 residues. CDR1 and CDR2 from the germline V gene are SQVTM and ANQGSEA. V was pared by 4 bases and J by 1 base, with 1 base of the junction left unmatched. CDR3 DNA: TGCAGCGTTGCCAGGGGGAGCAATCAGCCCCAGCATTTT. Residues: CSVARGSNQPQHF.